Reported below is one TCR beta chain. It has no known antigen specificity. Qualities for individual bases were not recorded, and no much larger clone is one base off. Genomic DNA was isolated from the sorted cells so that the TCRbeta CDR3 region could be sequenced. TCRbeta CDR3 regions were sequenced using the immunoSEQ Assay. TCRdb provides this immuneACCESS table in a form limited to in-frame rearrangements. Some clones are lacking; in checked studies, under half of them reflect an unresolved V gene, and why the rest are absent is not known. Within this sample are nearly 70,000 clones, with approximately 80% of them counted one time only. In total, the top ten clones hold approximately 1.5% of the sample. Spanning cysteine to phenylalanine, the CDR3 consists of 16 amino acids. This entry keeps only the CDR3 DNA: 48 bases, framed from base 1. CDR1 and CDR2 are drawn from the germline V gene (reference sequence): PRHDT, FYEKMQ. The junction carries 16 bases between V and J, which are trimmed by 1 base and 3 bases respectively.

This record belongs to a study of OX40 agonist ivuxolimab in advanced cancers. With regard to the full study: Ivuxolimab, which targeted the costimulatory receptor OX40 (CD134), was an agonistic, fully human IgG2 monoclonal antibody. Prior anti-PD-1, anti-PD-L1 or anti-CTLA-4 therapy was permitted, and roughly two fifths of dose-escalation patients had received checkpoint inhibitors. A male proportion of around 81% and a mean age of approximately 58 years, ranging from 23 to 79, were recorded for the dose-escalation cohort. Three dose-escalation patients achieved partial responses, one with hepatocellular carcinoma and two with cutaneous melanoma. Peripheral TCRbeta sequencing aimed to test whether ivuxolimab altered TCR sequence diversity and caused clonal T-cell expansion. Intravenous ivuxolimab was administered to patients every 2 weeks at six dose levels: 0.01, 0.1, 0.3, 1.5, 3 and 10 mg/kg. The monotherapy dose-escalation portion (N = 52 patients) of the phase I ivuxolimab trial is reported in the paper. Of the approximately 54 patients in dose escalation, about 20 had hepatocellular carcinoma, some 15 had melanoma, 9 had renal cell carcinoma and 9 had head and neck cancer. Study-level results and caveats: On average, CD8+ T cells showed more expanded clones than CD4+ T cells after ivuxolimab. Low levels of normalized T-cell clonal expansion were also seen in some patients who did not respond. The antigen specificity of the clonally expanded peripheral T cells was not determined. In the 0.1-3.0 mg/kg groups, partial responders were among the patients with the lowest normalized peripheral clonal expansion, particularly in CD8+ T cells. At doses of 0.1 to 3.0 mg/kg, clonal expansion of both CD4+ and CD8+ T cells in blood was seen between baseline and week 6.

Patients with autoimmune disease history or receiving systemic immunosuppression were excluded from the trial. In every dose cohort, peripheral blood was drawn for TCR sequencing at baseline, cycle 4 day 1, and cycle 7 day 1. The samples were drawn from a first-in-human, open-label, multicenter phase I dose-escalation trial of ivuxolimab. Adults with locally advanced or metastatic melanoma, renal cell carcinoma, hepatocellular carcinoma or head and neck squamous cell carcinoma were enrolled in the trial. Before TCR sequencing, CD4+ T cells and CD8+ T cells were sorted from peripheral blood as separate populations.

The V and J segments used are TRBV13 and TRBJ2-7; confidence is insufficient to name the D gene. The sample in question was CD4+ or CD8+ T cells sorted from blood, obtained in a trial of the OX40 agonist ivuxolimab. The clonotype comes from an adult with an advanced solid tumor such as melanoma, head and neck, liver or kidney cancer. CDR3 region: CASSLEGSYEGYEQYF. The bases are TGTGCCAGCAGCTTAGAAGGCAGCTACGAAGGCTACGAGCAGTACTTC.